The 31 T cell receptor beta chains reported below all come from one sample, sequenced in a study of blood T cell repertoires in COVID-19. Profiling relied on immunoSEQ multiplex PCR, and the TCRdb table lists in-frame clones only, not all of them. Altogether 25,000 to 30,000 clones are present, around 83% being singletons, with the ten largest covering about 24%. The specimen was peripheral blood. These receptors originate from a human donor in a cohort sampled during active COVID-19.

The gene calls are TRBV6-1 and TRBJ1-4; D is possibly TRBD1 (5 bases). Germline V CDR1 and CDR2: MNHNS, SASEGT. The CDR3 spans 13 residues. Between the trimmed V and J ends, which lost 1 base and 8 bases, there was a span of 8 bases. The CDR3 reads CASSEDQGEKLFF. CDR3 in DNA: TGTGCCAGCAGTGAAGACCAGGGCGAAAAACTGTTTTTT.

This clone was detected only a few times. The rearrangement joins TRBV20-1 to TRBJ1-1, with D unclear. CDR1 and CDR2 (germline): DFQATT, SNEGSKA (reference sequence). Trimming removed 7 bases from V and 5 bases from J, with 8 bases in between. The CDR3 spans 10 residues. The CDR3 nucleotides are TGCAGTGTCGCGGAGACTGAAGCTTTCTTT. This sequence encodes CSVAETEAFF.

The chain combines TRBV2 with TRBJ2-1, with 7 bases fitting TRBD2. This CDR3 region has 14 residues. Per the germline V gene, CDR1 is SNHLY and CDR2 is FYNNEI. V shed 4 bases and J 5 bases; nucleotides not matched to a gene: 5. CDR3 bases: TGTGCCAGCAGTGCCCTAGCGGTTAACAATGAGCAGTTCTTC. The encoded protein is CASSALAVNNEQFF.

The CDR3 DNA is TGTGCCAGCAGTCTTCGGGGACTAGCGGGAGCGAGTTCCTACGAGCAGTACTTC. Translation: CASSLRGLAGASSYEQYF. The V call is TRBV27, the J call TRBJ2-7; 14 nucleotides align to TRBD2. There are 18 residues in the CDR3. V shed 5 bases, J shed 1 base, and the junction held 10 bases outside the gene matches. Per the germline V gene, CDR1 is MNHEY and CDR2 is SMNVEV (reference sequence).

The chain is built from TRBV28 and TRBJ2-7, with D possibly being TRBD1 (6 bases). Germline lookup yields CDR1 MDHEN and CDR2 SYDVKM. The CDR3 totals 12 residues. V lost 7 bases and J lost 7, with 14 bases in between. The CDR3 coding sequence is TGTGCCAGCATTACAGGGCTAGGGGAGCAGTACTTC. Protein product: CASITGLGEQYF.

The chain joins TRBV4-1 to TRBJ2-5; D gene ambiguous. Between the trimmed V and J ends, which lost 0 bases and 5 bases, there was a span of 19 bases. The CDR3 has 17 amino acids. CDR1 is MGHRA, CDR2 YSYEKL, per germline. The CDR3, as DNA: TGCGCCAGCAGCCAAGAAAAGAGGAACATCCGGGTTGAGACCCAGTACTTC. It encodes CASSQEKRNIRVETQYF.

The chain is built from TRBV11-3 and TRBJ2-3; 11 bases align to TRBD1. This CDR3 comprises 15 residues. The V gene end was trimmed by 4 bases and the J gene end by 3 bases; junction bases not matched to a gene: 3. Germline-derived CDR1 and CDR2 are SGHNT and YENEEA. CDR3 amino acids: CASSSGQGATDTQYF. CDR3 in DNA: TGTGCCAGCAGCTCCGGACAGGGGGCAACAGATACGCAGTATTTT.

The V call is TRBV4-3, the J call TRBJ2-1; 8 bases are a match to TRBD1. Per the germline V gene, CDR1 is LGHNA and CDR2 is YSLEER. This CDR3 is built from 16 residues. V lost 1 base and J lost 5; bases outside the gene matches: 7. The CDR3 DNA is TGCGCCAGCAGCCAAGGTGTTAGGACAGGGCACAATGAGCAGTTCTTC. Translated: CASSQGVRTGHNEQFF.

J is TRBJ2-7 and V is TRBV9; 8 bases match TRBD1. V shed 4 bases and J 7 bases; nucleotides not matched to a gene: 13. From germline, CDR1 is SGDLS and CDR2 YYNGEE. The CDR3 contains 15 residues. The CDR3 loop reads CASSPSGTGVSEQYF. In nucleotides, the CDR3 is TGTGCCAGCAGCCCCTCGGGGACAGGAGTAAGTGAGCAGTACTTC.

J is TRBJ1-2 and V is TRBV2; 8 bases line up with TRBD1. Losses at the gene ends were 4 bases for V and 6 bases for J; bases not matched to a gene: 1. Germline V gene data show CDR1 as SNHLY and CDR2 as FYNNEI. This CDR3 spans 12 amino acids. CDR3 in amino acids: CASSVTGDGYTF. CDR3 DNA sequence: TGTGCCAGCAGTGTGACAGGGGATGGCTACACCTTC.

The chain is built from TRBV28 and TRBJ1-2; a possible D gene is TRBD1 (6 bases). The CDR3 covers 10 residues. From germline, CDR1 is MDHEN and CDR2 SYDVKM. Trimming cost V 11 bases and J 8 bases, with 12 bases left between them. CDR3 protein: CAGVRGGYTF. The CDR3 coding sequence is TGTGCCGGCGTAAGGGGGGGCTACACCTTC.

Written as DNA, the CDR3 is TGCGCCAGCAGCCCCGGGACACTGAGCAATCAGCCCCAGCATTTT. Encoded protein: CASSPGTLSNQPQHF. The chain couples TRBV5-1 to TRBJ1-5, with D maybe TRBD1 (6 bases). The V end was cut by 4 bases, the J end by 1 base, with 12 bases between. Germline values: CDR1 SGHRS, CDR2 YFSETQ. This CDR3 has 15 amino acids.

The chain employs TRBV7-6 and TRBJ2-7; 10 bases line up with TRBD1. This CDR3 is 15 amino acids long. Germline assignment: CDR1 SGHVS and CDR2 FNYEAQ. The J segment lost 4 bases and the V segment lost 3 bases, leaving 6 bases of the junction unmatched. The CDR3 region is CASSFRGDRGYEQYF. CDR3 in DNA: TGTGCCAGCAGCTTTCGGGGGGACAGGGGATACGAGCAGTACTTC. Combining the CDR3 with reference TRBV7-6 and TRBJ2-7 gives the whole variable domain GAGVSQSPRYKVTKRGQDVALRCDPISGHVSLYWYRQALGQGPEFLTYFNYEAQQDKSGLPNDRFSAERPEGSISTLTIQRTEQRDSAMYRCASSFRGDRGYEQYFGPGTRLTVT.

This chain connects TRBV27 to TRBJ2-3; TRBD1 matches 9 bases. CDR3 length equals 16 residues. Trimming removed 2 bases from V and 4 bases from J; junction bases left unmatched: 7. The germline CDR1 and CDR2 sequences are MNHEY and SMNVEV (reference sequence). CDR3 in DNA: TGTGCCAGCAGTTTACGGACAGGGGTGCCCCCAGATACGCAGTATTTT. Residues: CASSLRTGVPPDTQYF.

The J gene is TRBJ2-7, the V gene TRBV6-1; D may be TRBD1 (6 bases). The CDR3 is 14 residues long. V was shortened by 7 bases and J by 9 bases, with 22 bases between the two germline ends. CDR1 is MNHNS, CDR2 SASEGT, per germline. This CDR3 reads CASKLIQGLARQYF. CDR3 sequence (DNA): TGTGCCAGCAAACTAATACAGGGATTAGCGCGGCAGTACTTC.

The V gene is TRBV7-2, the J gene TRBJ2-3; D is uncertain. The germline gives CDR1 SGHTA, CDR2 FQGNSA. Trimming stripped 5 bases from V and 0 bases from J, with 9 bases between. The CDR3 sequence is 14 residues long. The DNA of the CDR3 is TGTGCCAGCAGCCCCTCCGTGAGCACAGATACGCAGTATTTT. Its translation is CASSPSVSTDTQYF.

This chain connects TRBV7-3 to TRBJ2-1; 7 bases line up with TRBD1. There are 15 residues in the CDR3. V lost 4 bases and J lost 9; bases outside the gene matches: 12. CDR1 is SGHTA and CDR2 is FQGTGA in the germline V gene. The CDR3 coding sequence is TGTGCCAGCAGCTCAGACAGGGTTGGACAAGGTGAGCAGTTCTTC. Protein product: CASSSDRVGQGEQFF.

CDR3: CASSLGGSGSYNEQFF. The CDR3 coding sequence is TGTGCCAGCAGCTTAGGAGGGAGCGGCTCCTACAATGAGCAGTTCTTC. The J gene is TRBJ2-1, the V gene TRBV11-3; tentative D call: TRBD2 (5 bases). CDR1 and CDR2 from the germline V gene are SGHNT and YENEEA. The V end was cut by 1 base, the J end by 0 bases, with 10 bases between. The CDR3 has 16 residues.

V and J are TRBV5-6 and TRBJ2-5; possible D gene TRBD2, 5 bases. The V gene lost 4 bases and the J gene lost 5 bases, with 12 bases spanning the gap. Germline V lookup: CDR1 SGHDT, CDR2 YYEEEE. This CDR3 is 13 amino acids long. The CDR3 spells CASSPRTGETQYF. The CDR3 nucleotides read TGTGCCAGCAGCCCCCGGACTGGCGAGACCCAGTACTTC.

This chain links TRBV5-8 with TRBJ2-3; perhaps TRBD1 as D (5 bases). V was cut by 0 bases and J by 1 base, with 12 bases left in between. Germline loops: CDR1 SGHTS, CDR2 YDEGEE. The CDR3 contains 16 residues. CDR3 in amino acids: CASSLGRQGGTDTQYF. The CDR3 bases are TGTGCCAGCAGCTTGGGGCGGCAGGGTGGCACAGATACGCAGTATTTT.

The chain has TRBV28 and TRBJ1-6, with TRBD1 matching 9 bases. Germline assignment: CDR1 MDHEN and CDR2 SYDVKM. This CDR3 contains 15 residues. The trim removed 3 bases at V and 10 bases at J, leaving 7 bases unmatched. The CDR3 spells CASSFGTGKGSPLHF. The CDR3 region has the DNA TGTGCCAGCAGTTTTGGGACAGGGAAGGGGTCACCCCTCCACTTT.

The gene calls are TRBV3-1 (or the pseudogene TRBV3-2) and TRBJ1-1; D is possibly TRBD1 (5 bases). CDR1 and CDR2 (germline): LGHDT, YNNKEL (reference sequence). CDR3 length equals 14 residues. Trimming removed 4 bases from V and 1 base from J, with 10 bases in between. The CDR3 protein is CASSRGHTNTEAFF. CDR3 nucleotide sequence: TGTGCCAGCAGCCGTGGACACACGAACACTGAAGCTTTCTTT.

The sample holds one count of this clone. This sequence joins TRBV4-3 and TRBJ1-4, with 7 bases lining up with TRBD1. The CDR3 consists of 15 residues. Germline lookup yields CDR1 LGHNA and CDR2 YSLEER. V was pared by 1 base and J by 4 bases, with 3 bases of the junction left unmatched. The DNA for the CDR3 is TGCGCCAGCAGCCAAGGGACAGGCTATAATGAAAAACTGTTTTTT. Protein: CASSQGTGYNEKLFF.

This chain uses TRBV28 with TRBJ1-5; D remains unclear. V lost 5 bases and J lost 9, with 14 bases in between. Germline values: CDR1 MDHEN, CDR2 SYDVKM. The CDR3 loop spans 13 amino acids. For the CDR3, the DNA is TGTGCCAGCAGTACTCCGAGGAGTGGGCCCCAGCATTTT. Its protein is CASSTPRSGPQHF.

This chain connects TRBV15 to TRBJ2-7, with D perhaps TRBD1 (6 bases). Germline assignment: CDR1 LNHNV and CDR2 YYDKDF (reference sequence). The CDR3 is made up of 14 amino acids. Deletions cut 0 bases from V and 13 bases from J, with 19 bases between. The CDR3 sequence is CATSRDLGDKGHYF. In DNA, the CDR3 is TGTGCCACCAGCAGAGATCTAGGGGACAAGGGCCATTACTTC.

CDR3 residues: CASSRSDLPEKLFF. The CDR3 nucleotides are TGTGCCAGTAGTCGGAGTGACCTTCCTGAAAAACTGTTTTTT. This chain joins TRBV19 and TRBJ1-4; no clear D. The length of the CDR3 is 14 residues. V was trimmed by 5 bases and J by 7 bases, leaving 14 bases between them. The germline CDR1 and CDR2 sequences are LNHDA and SQIVND (reference sequence).

This CDR3 is CARSLVVAGVPGELFF. The CDR3 DNA sequence: TGTGCCAGAAGCTTGGTGGTAGCGGGAGTGCCCGGGGAGCTGTTTTTT. This chain links TRBV5-3 with TRBJ2-2; 9 positions agree with TRBD2. TRBV5-3 is noted as an ORF with a role that remains uncertain. V dropped 0 bases and J dropped 6; count of bases not matched to a gene: 6. This CDR3 spans 16 amino acids.

The CDR3 sequence: CAWTPTGTTSSPLHF. The CDR3 DNA is TGTGCCTGGACCCCGACCGGGACAACGAGTTCACCCCTCCACTTT. The rearrangement uses TRBV30 and TRBJ1-6; a weak D match, TRBD1 (6 bases). The CDR3 length is 15 residues. In germline, CDR1 is GTSNPN, CDR2 SVGIG (reference sequence). V lost 4 bases, J lost 9 bases, and 19 bases lay in between. Full variable domain (remainder filled in from reference TRBV30 and TRBJ1-6): SQTIHQWPATLVQPVGSPLSLECTVEGTSNPNLYWYRQAAGRGLQLLFYSVGIGQISSEVPQNLSASRPQDRQFILSSKKLLLSDSGFYLCAWTPTGTTSSPLHFGNGTRLTVT.

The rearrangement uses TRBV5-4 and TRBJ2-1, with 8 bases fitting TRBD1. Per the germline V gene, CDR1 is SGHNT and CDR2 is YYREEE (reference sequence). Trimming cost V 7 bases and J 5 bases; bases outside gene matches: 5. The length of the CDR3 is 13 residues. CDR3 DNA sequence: TGTGCCAGCGGGACAGGAACGAACAATGAGCAGTTCTTC. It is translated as CASGTGTNNEQFF. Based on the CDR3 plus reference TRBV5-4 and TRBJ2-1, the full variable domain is ETGVTQSPTHLIKTRGQQVTLRCSSQSGHNTVSWYQQALGQGPQFIFQYYREEENGRGNFPPRFSGLQFPNYSSELNVNALELDDSALYLCASGTGTNNEQFFGPGTRLTVL.

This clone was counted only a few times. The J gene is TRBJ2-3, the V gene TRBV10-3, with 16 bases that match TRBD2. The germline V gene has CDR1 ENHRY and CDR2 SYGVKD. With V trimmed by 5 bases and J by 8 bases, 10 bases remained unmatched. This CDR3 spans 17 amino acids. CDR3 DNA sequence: TGTGCCATCAGTAGCCCGACGGGACTAGCGGGAGGGGGTACGCAGTATTTT. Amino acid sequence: CAISSPTGLAGGGTQYF.

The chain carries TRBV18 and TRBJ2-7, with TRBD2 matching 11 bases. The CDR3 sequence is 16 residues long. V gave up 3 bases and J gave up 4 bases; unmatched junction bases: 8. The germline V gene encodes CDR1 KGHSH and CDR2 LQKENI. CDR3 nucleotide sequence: TGTGCCAGCTCACCTCTAGCGGGAGGCCCGTTATACGAGCAGTACTTC. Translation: CASSPLAGGPLYEQYF. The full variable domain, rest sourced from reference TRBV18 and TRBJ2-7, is NAGVMQNPRHLVRRRGQEARLRCSPMKGHSHVYWYRQLPEEGLKFMVYLQKENIIDESGMPKERFSAEFPKEGPSILRIQQVVRGDSAAYFCASSPLAGGPLYEQYFGPGTRLTVT.